The rows below give T cell receptor beta chains drawn from one sample of a study of cytomegalovirus exposure and HLA in healthy donors. This table comes from immunoSEQ multiplex PCR, and its TCRdb copy is limited to in-frame clones, with some not included. Of fewer than 150,000 clones listed, 70% to 75% are singletons. Specimen: PBMCs. These receptors were taken from a human donor in good health. Each CDR3 is given with its conserved first and last residue. The order of the fields is V gene, clone size, D gene, CDR3 length, J gene, CDR3 protein, CDR3 DNA. The D gene is left open where the match is weak. Size is omitted from some rows. Given values are once, few, many or a class for expanded clones.

V: TRBV10-2
size: NA
D: TRBD2
length: 13
J: TRBJ2-7
CDR3: CASKLAGVLEQYF
DNA: TGCGCCAGCAAACTAGCGGGAGTTCTCGAGCAGTACTTC

V: TRBV5-1
size: NA
D: TRBD2
length: 15
J: TRBJ2-4
CDR3: CASSLLSGGGDIQYF
DNA: TGCGCCAGCAGCTTACTTAGCGGGGGCGGGGACATTCAGTACTTC

V: TRBV2
size: NA
D: NA
length: 13
J: TRBJ2-1
CDR3: CASSVGLNNEQFF
DNA: TGTGCCAGCAGTGTGGGCCTAAACAATGAGCAGTTCTTC

V: TRBV4-2
size: NA
D: TRBD2
length: 15
J: TRBJ2-1
CDR3: CASSELSSGTNEQFF
DNA: TGTGCCAGCAGCGAGCTGTCTAGCGGGACCAATGAGCAGTTCTTC

V: TRBV21-1
size: NA
D: NA
length: 15
J: TRBJ2-1
CDR3: CASSIEEGTYNEQFF
DNA: TGTGCCAGCAGCATAGAGGAGGGGACCTACAATGAGCAGTTCTTC

V: TRBV6-1
size: once
D: TRBD1
length: 14
J: TRBJ1-1
CDR3: CASSKRDSSFKAFF
DNA: TGTGCCAGCAGTAAACGGGACAGCTCCTTCAAGGCTTTCTTT

V: TRBV4-1
size: NA
D: TRBD2
length: 15
J: TRBJ2-7
CDR3: CASSQEGLAGVEQYF
DNA: TGCGCCAGCAGCCAAGAGGGGCTAGCGGGAGTCGAGCAGTACTTC

V: TRBV9
size: NA
D: TRBD1
length: 18
J: TRBJ1-3
CDR3: CASSVLSGQGASGNTIYF
DNA: TGTGCCAGCAGCGTATTATCGGGACAGGGGGCATCTGGAAACACCATATATTTT

V: TRBV6-5
size: NA
D: NA
length: 15
J: TRBJ2-7
CDR3: CASSYSMFGINEQYF
DNA: TGTGCCAGCAGTTACTCGATGTTCGGGATCAACGAGCAGTACTTC

V: TRBV6-5
size: NA
D: TRBD1
length: 15
J: TRBJ1-6
CDR3: CASRLGTGGNPPLHF
DNA: TGTGCCAGCAGGCTTGGGACAGGGGGCAACCCACCCCTCCACTTT

V: TRBV30
size: NA
D: NA
length: 13
J: TRBJ2-7
CDR3: CAWGRGTSYEQYF
DNA: TGTGCCTGGGGACGGGGGACCTCCTACGAGCAGTACTTC

V: TRBV7-6
size: NA
D: TRBD2
length: 16
J: TRBJ2-3
CDR3: CASSTTSDTFRNTQYF
DNA: TGTGCCAGCAGCACAACTAGCGATACATTTCGTAATACGCAGTATTTT

V: TRBV6-1
size: NA
D: NA
length: 15
J: TRBJ2-3
CDR3: CASSNDGKSTDTQYF
DNA: TGTGCCAGCAGTAACGACGGGAAGTCCACAGATACGCAGTATTTT

V: TRBV2
size: NA
D: TRBD1
length: 15
J: TRBJ1-2
CDR3: CASSEADRSYYGYTF
DNA: TGTGCCAGCAGTGAAGCGGACAGGAGCTACTATGGCTACACCTTC

V: TRBV5-1
size: NA
D: TRBD2
length: 14
J: TRBJ2-2
CDR3: CASSNLAGAGELFF
DNA: TGCGCCAGCAGCAATCTAGCGGGGGCCGGGGAGCTGTTTTTT

V: TRBV30
size: NA
D: NA
length: 11
J: TRBJ1-5
CDR3: CAWSEEGAQHF
DNA: TGTGCCTGGAGTGAGGAGGGAGCCCAGCATTTT

V: TRBV10-3
size: NA
D: NA
length: 13
J: TRBJ1-1
CDR3: CAISEPGDTEAFF
DNA: TGTGCCATCAGTGAGCCCGGGGACACTGAAGCTTTCTTT

V: TRBV6-1
size: NA
D: NA
length: 11
J: TRBJ2-7
CDR3: CASSEVEGKYF
DNA: TGTGCCAGCAGTGAAGTAGAGGGAAAGTACTTC

V: TRBV5-4
size: NA
D: TRBD2
length: 15
J: TRBJ2-1
CDR3: CATRTSGRTYNEQFF
DNA: TGTGCCACCCGGACTAGCGGGAGGACCTACAATGAGCAGTTCTTC

V: TRBV11-3
size: NA
D: NA
length: 15
J: TRBJ2-1
CDR3: CASSLDPSSYNEQFF
DNA: TGTGCCAGCAGCTTAGATCCGAGTTCCTACAATGAGCAGTTCTTC

V: TRBV28
size: NA
D: NA
length: 15
J: TRBJ2-1
CDR3: CASRSQGGDGNEQFF
DNA: TGTGCCAGCAGATCCCAAGGAGGGGACGGCAATGAGCAGTTCTTC

V: TRBV23-1
size: NA
D: TRBD1
length: 16
J: TRBJ1-5
CDR3: CASTKIRDSNNQPQHF
DNA: TGCGCCAGCACTAAGATAAGGGACAGCAACAATCAGCCCCAGCATTTT

V: TRBV6-5
size: NA
D: NA
length: 13
J: TRBJ1-2
CDR3: CASTRGGGRGYTF
DNA: TGTGCCAGCACCCGGGGAGGTGGGAGGGGCTACACCTTC

V: TRBV12-5
size: once
D: TRBD2
length: 16
J: TRBJ2-5
CDR3: CASGLGPGLAGETQYF
DNA: TGTGCTAGTGGTTTGGGACCGGGACTAGCGGGAGAGACCCAGTACTTC

V: TRBV7-2
size: NA
D: TRBD2
length: 17
J: TRBJ2-2
CDR3: CASSLEVAGANTGELFF
DNA: TGTGCCAGCAGCTTAGAGGTAGCGGGCGCGAACACCGGGGAGCTGTTTTTT

V: TRBV28
size: NA
D: NA
length: 14
J: TRBJ1-2
CDR3: CASSLRDKIYGYTF
DNA: TGTGCCAGCAGTCTCCGGGACAAGATATATGGCTACACCTTC

V: TRBV9
size: NA
D: NA
length: 15
J: TRBJ2-3
CDR3: CASSVAGGDTDTQYF
DNA: TGTGCCAGCAGCGTAGCGGGCGGGGACACAGATACGCAGTATTTT

V: TRBV30
size: NA
D: NA
length: 13
J: TRBJ2-7
CDR3: CAWTEGRTYEQYF
DNA: TGTGCCTGGACGGAGGGACGGACTTACGAGCAGTACTTC

V: TRBV4-2
size: NA
D: TRBD1
length: 15
J: TRBJ1-2
CDR3: CASSQVPAGTDGYTF
DNA: TGTGCCAGCAGCCAAGTCCCAGCAGGGACAGATGGCTACACCTTC

V: TRBV5-4
size: NA
D: TRBD1
length: 14
J: TRBJ2-5
CDR3: CAGTYRGQGETQYF
DNA: TGTGCCGGAACATACAGGGGGCAGGGGGAGACCCAGTACTTC

V: TRBV4-1
size: NA
D: TRBD1
length: 17
J: TRBJ1-2
CDR3: CASSQVLRQGQNYGYTF
DNA: TGCGCCAGCAGCCAAGTTTTAAGACAGGGTCAAAACTATGGCTACACCTTC

V: TRBV5-4
size: NA
D: NA
length: 15
J: TRBJ2-3
CDR3: CASSLATSYTDTQYF
DNA: TGTGCCAGCAGCTTGGCTACCTCCTACACAGATACGCAGTATTTT

V: TRBV4-1
size: NA
D: NA
length: 13
J: TRBJ2-7
CDR3: CASSLGWEDEQYF
DNA: TGCGCCAGCAGCCTTGGATGGGAGGACGAGCAGTACTTC

V: TRBV18
size: NA
D: NA
length: 16
J: TRBJ1-3
CDR3: CASSPSGANSGNTIYF
DNA: TGTGCCAGCTCACCGAGCGGGGCGAACTCTGGAAACACCATATATTTT

V: TRBV19
size: few
D: NA
length: 13
J: TRBJ1-1
CDR3: CASRKEGNTEAFF
DNA: TGTGCCAGCCGGAAGGAGGGGAACACTGAAGCTTTCTTT

V: TRBV19
size: NA
D: NA
length: 14
J: TRBJ2-7
CDR3: CASSIDGSAYEQYF
DNA: TGTGCCAGTAGTATTGACGGGTCCGCCTACGAGCAGTACTTC

V: TRBV7-3
size: NA
D: TRBD2
length: 16
J: TRBJ2-2
CDR3: CASSYPGGANTGELFF
DNA: TGTGCCAGCAGCTATCCCGGGGGGGCGAACACCGGGGAGCTGTTTTTT

V: TRBV7-3
size: NA
D: NA
length: 14
J: TRBJ2-2
CDR3: CASSLTFGNGELFF
DNA: TGTGCCAGCAGCTTAACGTTCGGGAACGGGGAGCTGTTTTTT

V: TRBV2
size: NA
D: NA
length: 14
J: TRBJ2-7
CDR3: CASITGRAMYEQYF
DNA: TGTGCCAGCATCACAGGCCGGGCTATGTACGAGCAGTACTTC

V: TRBV11-2
size: few
D: NA
length: 15
J: TRBJ2-3
CDR3: CASSLAGGQVDTQYF
DNA: TGTGCCAGCAGCTTAGCCGGGGGGCAGGTAGATACGCAGTATTTT

V: TRBV6-1
size: NA
D: NA
length: 17
J: TRBJ1-5
CDR3: CASSENIRGFSNQPQHF
DNA: TGTGCCAGCAGTGAAAACATAAGGGGTTTTAGCAATCAGCCCCAGCATTTT

V: TRBV18
size: NA
D: TRBD1
length: 16
J: TRBJ2-2
CDR3: CASSPLDRGLSGELFF
DNA: TGTGCCAGCTCACCCCTGGACAGGGGGCTATCCGGGGAGCTGTTTTTT

V: TRBV5-1
size: few
D: NA
length: 13
J: TRBJ1-1
CDR3: CASSLPGSTEAFF
DNA: TGCGCCAGCAGCTTACCTGGGAGCACTGAAGCTTTCTTT

V: TRBV6-5
size: NA
D: TRBD1
length: 13
J: TRBJ2-7
CDR3: CASRRGPAYEQYF
DNA: TGTGCCAGCAGAAGGGGGCCAGCTTACGAGCAGTACTTC

V: TRBV7-9
size: NA
D: NA
length: 16
J: TRBJ1-2
CDR3: CASSLEYSGKEKGYTF
DNA: TGTGCCAGCAGCTTAGAATACTCAGGGAAAGAGAAGGGCTACACCTTC

V: TRBV6-5
size: NA
D: TRBD2
length: 14
J: TRBJ2-7
CDR3: CASSEIAGGYEQYF
DNA: TGTGCCAGCAGTGAAATTGCGGGAGGGTACGAGCAGTACTTC

V: TRBV5-1
size: NA
D: NA
length: 13
J: TRBJ1-6
CDR3: CASKHRDDSPLHF
DNA: TGCGCCAGCAAGCACAGGGATGATTCACCCCTCCACTTT

V: TRBV18
size: NA
D: TRBD1
length: 15
J: TRBJ2-5
CDR3: CASNLADRARETQYF
DNA: TGTGCCAGCAACCTTGCGGACAGGGCCAGGGAGACCCAGTACTTC

V: TRBV7-9
size: NA
D: TRBD1
length: 14
J: TRBJ1-2
CDR3: CASSSTGGAYGYTF
DNA: TGTGCCAGCAGCTCGACAGGGGGCGCATATGGCTACACCTTC

V: TRBV7-9
size: NA
D: NA
length: 14
J: TRBJ1-2
CDR3: CASSLVVGNYGYTF
DNA: TGTGCCAGCAGCTTAGTGGTCGGTAACTATGGCTACACCTTC

V: TRBV27
size: few
D: NA
length: 12
J: TRBJ1-2
CDR3: CASSMRGYGYTF
DNA: TGTGCCAGCAGCATGAGGGGGTATGGCTACACCTTC

V: TRBV6-5
size: NA
D: NA
length: 12
J: TRBJ2-3
CDR3: CASSYYGDTQYF
DNA: TGTGCCAGCAGTTACTACGGGGATACGCAGTATTTT

V: TRBV27
size: NA
D: TRBD1
length: 16
J: TRBJ2-7
CDR3: CASSSLRGQNLDEQYF
DNA: TGTGCCAGCAGTTCCCTTCGGGGACAGAACCTGGACGAGCAGTACTTC

V: TRBV27
size: NA
D: NA
length: 13
J: TRBJ1-2
CDR3: CASSEDTRDGYTF
DNA: TGTGCCAGCAGTGAGGACACCAGGGATGGCTACACCTTC

V: TRBV5-6
size: NA
D: NA
length: 11
J: TRBJ1-2
CDR3: CASSSWRGDTF
DNA: TGTGCCAGCAGCTCTTGGCGGGGGGACACCTTC